A selection of T cell receptor beta chains follows, all from one sample in a study of early T cells in non-severe SARS-CoV-2 infection. TCRdb recomputed calls from the 5' RACE reads with MiXCR, one row per CDR3 protein. The sample holds approximately 100,000 distinct CDR3 sequences; approximately 15% are singletons and the top ten take 1.3%. Sequenced input: whole blood. The source is an adult who was a healthcare worker with PCR-confirmed SARS-CoV-2 infection or an uninfected control (not recorded which). CDR3s include the opening cysteine and the closing phenylalanine or tryptophan. Fields, in order: clone size, J gene, V gene, D gene, CDR3 DNA, CDR3 protein. The D gene is left open where the match is weak. Expanded clones get a size class; other rows say once, few or many, or leave the size out.

clone size: few; J gene: TRBJ2-7; V gene: TRBV6-5; D gene: TRBD2; CDR3 DNA: TGTGCCAGCAGTTGGGGCGGGGGGGCAGGTGGCGAGCAGTACTTC; CDR3 protein: CASSWGGGAGGEQYF
clone size: few; J gene: TRBJ1-3; V gene: TRBV12-3/TRBV12-4; D gene: NA; CDR3 DNA: TGTGCCAGCAGAACCGGACAGCGAAACACCATATATTTT; CDR3 protein: CASRTGQRNTIYF
clone size: many; J gene: TRBJ2-5; V gene: TRBV7-9; D gene: NA; CDR3 DNA: TGTGCCAGCAGCTTAGATATTAAAGAGACCCAGTACTTC; CDR3 protein: CASSLDIKETQYF
clone size: few; J gene: TRBJ2-7; V gene: TRBV11-2; D gene: TRBD1; CDR3 DNA: TGTGCCAGCAGCACCCGAATGACAGGGACCTACGAGCAGTACTTC; CDR3 protein: CASSTRMTGTYEQYF
clone size: NA; J gene: TRBJ2-1; V gene: TRBV20-1; D gene: NA; CDR3 DNA: TGCAGTGCTAGAGATCAAAAGAGCGGAGTATCTTACAATGAGCAGTTCTTC; CDR3 protein: CSARDQKSGVSYNEQFF
clone size: NA; J gene: TRBJ2-5; V gene: TRBV7-8; D gene: NA; CDR3 DNA: TGTGCCAGCAGCTTAACAAGCCAGGGGCCCTGGTACTTC; CDR3 protein: CASSLTSQGPWYF
clone size: NA; J gene: TRBJ1-1; V gene: TRBV20-1; D gene: NA; CDR3 DNA: TGCAGTGCTTTCCTCGCCGATAGGGACCCGAGGCGAGCTTTCTTT; CDR3 protein: CSAFLADRDPRRAFF
clone size: NA; J gene: TRBJ2-3; V gene: TRBV28; D gene: TRBD2; CDR3 DNA: TGTGCCAGCAGTTTAGGGACTAGCGGAGAAGGAAATACGCAGTATTTT; CDR3 protein: CASSLGTSGEGNTQYF
clone size: NA; J gene: TRBJ2-5; V gene: TRBV6-5; D gene: TRBD2; CDR3 DNA: TGTGCCAGCAGCCCTAGCGGGGGGACGGGGGAGACCCAGTACTTC; CDR3 protein: CASSPSGGTGETQYF
clone size: NA; J gene: TRBJ2-1; V gene: TRBV18; D gene: TRBD1; CDR3 DNA: TGTGCCAGCTCAGCCACCGGGACAGGGCCCGTAGGGGAGCAGTTCTTC; CDR3 protein: CASSATGTGPVGEQFF
clone size: NA; J gene: TRBJ2-7; V gene: TRBV20-1; D gene: TRBD2; CDR3 DNA: TGCAGTGCTAGGGCTAGCGGCTTCTTTTCGAGGCAGTACTTC; CDR3 protein: CSARASGFFSRQYF
clone size: few; J gene: TRBJ1-2; V gene: TRBV20-1; D gene: NA; CDR3 DNA: TGCAGTGCTAGAGAATCGGGGAACAACTATGGCTACACCTTC; CDR3 protein: CSARESGNNYGYTF
clone size: NA; J gene: TRBJ2-7; V gene: TRBV7-9; D gene: NA; CDR3 DNA: TGTGCCAGCAGCTCCCGGACAGCCGGGCCCTCCTACGAGCAGTACTTC; CDR3 protein: CASSSRTAGPSYEQYF